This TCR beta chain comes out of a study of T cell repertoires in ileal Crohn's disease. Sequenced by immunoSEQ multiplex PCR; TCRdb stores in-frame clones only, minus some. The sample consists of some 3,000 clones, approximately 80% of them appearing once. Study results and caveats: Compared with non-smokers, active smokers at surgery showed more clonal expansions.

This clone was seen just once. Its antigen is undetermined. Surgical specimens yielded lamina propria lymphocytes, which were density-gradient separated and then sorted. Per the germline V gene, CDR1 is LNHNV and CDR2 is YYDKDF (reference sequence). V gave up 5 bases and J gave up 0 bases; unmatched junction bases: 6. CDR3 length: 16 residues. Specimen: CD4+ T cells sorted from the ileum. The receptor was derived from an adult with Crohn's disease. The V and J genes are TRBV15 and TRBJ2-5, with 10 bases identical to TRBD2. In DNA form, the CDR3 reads TGTGCCACCAGCTCCGGACTAGCGGATTACCAAGAGACCCAGTACTTC. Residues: CATSSGLADYQETQYF.